The clone carrying this T cell receptor beta chain was seen repeatedly, ten times or more. Library preparation (for TCRbeta) was performed with unique molecular identifiers. TCRdb reprocessed the PCR reads with MiXCR, giving one entry per CDR3 protein. The data hold roughly 180,000 distinct CDR3 sequences, with about 14% observed a single time. The entry originates in a study of T-cell reconstitution after alpha-beta-depleted transplantation in children. Germline V CDR1 and CDR2: SGHRS, YFSETQ. The V and J ends lost 4 bases and 4 bases, in that order; junction bases with no gene match: 7. CDR3 size: 15 residues.

The sequence came from a human donor who donated a stem cell graft to a child with acute lymphoblastic leukemia. Sequencing used PBMCs from the stem cell graft donor, obtained from the stem cell graft. The V and J genes are TRBV5-1 and TRBJ2-2, with 7 bases matching TRBD2. This CDR3 is CASSGGSLGTGELFF. The CDR3 nucleotides are TGCGCCAGCAGCGGCGGGAGCTTGGGCACCGGGGAGCTGTTTTTT.